The 21 T cell receptor beta chains below come from one sample, sequenced in a study of T cell responses to AZD1222 COVID-19 vaccine. Repertoires were generated with immunoSEQ multiplex PCR, while TCRdb's copy carries only in-frame clones and drops some. This table holds 35,000 to 50,000 clones, 88% found once. Sequencing was performed on peripheral blood, taken 28 days after the second AZD1222 dose. These receptor sequences come from an adult who received the AZD1222 COVID-19 vaccine.

J is TRBJ1-2 and V is TRBV2; D not certain. With 6 bases removed from V and 6 bases from J, the gap between germline ends came to 11 bases. There are 12 residues in the CDR3. In germline, CDR1 is SNHLY, CDR2 FYNNEI. The CDR3 is CASSADTDGYTF. The CDR3 DNA reads as TGTGCCAGCAGCGCCGATACAGATGGCTACACCTTC.

This clone was counted once. This sequence joins TRBV20-1 and TRBJ1-5; D is possibly TRBD1 (6 bases). The CDR3 is 13 residues long. With 3 bases removed from V and 4 bases from J, the gap between germline ends came to 10 bases. CDR1 is DFQATT and CDR2 is SNEGSKA in the germline V gene (reference sequence). The CDR3 nucleotides read TGCAGTGCTAGTAGGGGGGGTAATCAGCCCCAGCATTTT. It codes for CSASRGGNQPQHF.

The chain is built from TRBV5-1 and TRBJ2-1, with 10 bases lining up with TRBD2. V lost 2 bases and J lost 7; bases outside the gene matches: 12. CDR1 and CDR2 (germline): SGHRS, YFSETQ. This CDR3 is 17 amino acids long. The CDR3: CASSFQAGGPSENEQFF. The CDR3 DNA is TGCGCCAGCAGCTTCCAAGCGGGAGGGCCGTCGGAAAATGAGCAGTTCTTC.

The chain links TRBV13 to TRBJ2-2; D is undetermined. Trimming cost V 6 bases and J 7 bases, with 12 bases left between them. This CDR3 is built from 13 residues. Germline loops: CDR1 PRHDT, CDR2 FYEKMQ (reference sequence). The DNA of the CDR3 is TGTGCCAGCAGGAAAGAGAACTTCGGGGAGCTGTTTTTT. This encodes CASRKENFGELFF.

The V gene is TRBV5-6, the J gene TRBJ2-1; the match to TRBD2 covers 13 bases. The CDR3 is 16 residues long. CDR1 and CDR2 (germline): SGHDT, YYEEEE. The V gene end was trimmed by 1 base and the J gene end by 9 bases; junction bases not matched to a gene: 7. In DNA, the CDR3 is TGTGCCAGCAGCTTGACTAGCGGGGGGGCGGTCAGTGAGCAGTTCTTC. This codes for CASSLTSGGAVSEQFF.

This rearrangement joins TRBV19 to TRBJ1-6, with D possibly TRBD1 on 5 matching bases. This CDR3 spans 12 amino acids. V lost 6 bases and J lost 6, with 6 bases in between. In germline, CDR1 is LNHDA, CDR2 SQIVND (reference sequence). In DNA form, the CDR3 reads TGTGCCAGTAGCCAGGGTAATTCACCCCTCCACTTT. Translation: CASSQGNSPLHF.

V gene TRBV12-3 or TRBV12-4 combines with J gene TRBJ1-5; D not resolved. V was pared by 3 bases and J by 5 bases, with 8 bases between. This CDR3 is built from 13 residues. The CDR3 reads CASSFLADQPQHF. In nucleotides, the CDR3 is TGTGCCAGCAGTTTCTTGGCAGATCAGCCCCAGCATTTT.

V and J are TRBV2 and TRBJ2-3; the match to TRBD2 covers 9 bases. V gave up 7 bases and J gave up 4 bases; unmatched junction bases: 12. The CDR3 sequence is 16 residues long. Per the germline V gene, CDR1 is SNHLY and CDR2 is FYNNEI. The CDR3 spells CASKKGGGASADTQYF. CDR3 sequence (DNA): TGTGCCAGCAAGAAGGGCGGGGGGGCATCGGCAGATACGCAGTATTTT.

The chain combines TRBV6-5 with TRBJ1-4; D is unresolved. This CDR3 contains 14 residues. Germline V gene lookup returns CDR1 MNHEY and CDR2 SVGAGI. Trimming took 2 bases from V and 7 from J, leaving 11 bases between them. CDR3 protein: CASSYGGKGEKLFF. The CDR3 nucleotides are TGTGCCAGCAGTTACGGTGGGAAGGGTGAAAAACTGTTTTTT.

The chain employs TRBV7-3 and TRBJ2-3; D remains unclear. V lost 1 base and J lost 4, with 9 bases in between. This CDR3 is 14 amino acids long. The germline V gene has CDR1 SGHTA and CDR2 FQGTGA. The CDR3 is CASSLRVAPDTQYF. The DNA of the CDR3 is TGTGCCAGCAGCTTAAGGGTAGCCCCAGATACGCAGTATTTT.

This clone has a single count. The chain links TRBV10-3 to TRBJ2-5, with a possible D match to TRBD1 (5 bases). CDR3 length: 12 amino acids. Germline V gene sequence: CDR1 ENHRY, CDR2 SYGVKD. V was trimmed by 8 bases and J by 2 bases, leaving 9 bases between them. CDR3 coding DNA: TGTGCCATCGCCGACAGACAAGAGACCCAGTACTTC. Its protein product is CAIADRQETQYF.

The rearrangement uses TRBV29-1 and TRBJ2-3; perhaps TRBD2 as D (7 bases). This CDR3 comprises 14 residues. Per germline, CDR1 SQVTM and CDR2 ANQGSEA. The V gene lost 7 bases and the J gene lost 2 bases, with 16 bases spanning the gap. The CDR3 region is CSAGGGSFTDTQYF. CDR3 nucleotides: TGCAGCGCTGGGGGCGGGAGTTTCACAGATACGCAGTATTTT.

The chain employs TRBV11-2 and TRBJ2-3; D gene unclear. The germline CDR1 and CDR2 sequences are SGHAT and FQNNGV. The CDR3 totals 13 residues. Trimming took off 1 base at V and 4 bases at J, with 6 bases between the two ends. The CDR3 is CASSLVGADTQYF. The CDR3 coding sequence is TGTGCCAGCAGCTTAGTTGGGGCAGATACGCAGTATTTT.

The rearrangement uses TRBV7-2 and TRBJ1-6; D perhaps matches TRBD1 (5 bases). CDR1 is SGHTA and CDR2 is FQGNSA in the germline V gene. Trimming took 1 base from V and 8 from J, leaving 12 bases between them. The CDR3 sequence is 15 residues long. CDR3 loop: CASSLVGGLDSPLHF. CDR3 nucleotide sequence: TGTGCCAGCAGCTTAGTCGGGGGTTTGGATTCACCCCTCCACTTT.

V gene TRBV2 combines with J gene TRBJ2-3, with 10 nucleotides matching TRBD2. The length of the CDR3 is 16 residues. Germline CDR1 SNHLY, CDR2 FYNNEI. Germline trimming cut 5 bases from V and 5 bases from J; bases unmatched to any gene: 10. Written as DNA, the CDR3 is TGTGCCAGCAGTCTACCAACTAGCGGGGCAAGAGATACGCAGTATTTT. This sequence encodes CASSLPTSGARDTQYF. The full variable domain, with the rest looked up from reference TRBV2 and TRBJ2-3, is EPEVTQTPSHQVTQMGQEVILRCVPISNHLYFYWYRQILGQKVEFLVSFYNNEISEKSEIFDDQFSVERPDGSNFTLKIRSTKLEDSAMYFCASSLPTSGARDTQYFGPGTRLTVL.

The rearrangement joins TRBV2 to TRBJ2-1; 8 bases map to TRBD2. CDR3 length: 14 residues. Trimming removed 7 bases from V and 8 bases from J; junction bases left unmatched: 10. Germline assignment: CDR1 SNHLY and CDR2 FYNNEI. The CDR3 sequence: CASNQRTSHDEQFF. CDR3 DNA: TGTGCCAGCAATCAGAGGACTAGCCATGATGAGCAGTTCTTC.

The rearrangement links TRBV3-1 (or the pseudogene TRBV3-2) to TRBJ1-6; maybe TRBD1 (5 bases). Germline lookup yields CDR1 LGHDT and CDR2 YNNKEL (reference sequence). The CDR3 runs 14 residues. V was clipped by 3 bases and J by 8 bases, with 11 bases between them. The CDR3 nucleotides are TGTGCCAGCAGCCATGGGGGAGGTGATTCACCCCTCCACTTT. It is translated as CASSHGGGDSPLHF.

The chain recombines TRBV19 with TRBJ2-1; the match to TRBD2 covers 13 bases. In germline, CDR1 is LNHDA, CDR2 SQIVND (reference sequence). Trimming cost V 5 bases and J 10 bases; bases outside gene matches: 14. The CDR3 covers 17 residues. CDR3 amino acids: CASSAGTSGNPSREQFF. The CDR3 nucleotides read TGTGCCAGTAGTGCCGGGACTAGCGGGAATCCCTCTCGAGAGCAGTTCTTC. Supplemented by reference TRBV19 and TRBJ2-1, the full variable domain reads DGGITQSPKYLFRKEGQNVTLSCEQNLNHDAMYWYRQDPGQGLRLIYYSQIVNDFQKGDIAEGYSVSREKKESFPLTVTSAQKNPTAFYLCASSAGTSGNPSREQFFGPGTRLTVL.

V and J are TRBV5-4 and TRBJ2-7; possibly TRBD2 for D (6 bases). The germline V and J ends were trimmed by 4 bases and 6 bases, with 23 bases remaining between them. Germline V gene data show CDR1 as SGHNT and CDR2 as YYREEE (reference sequence). The CDR3 spans 16 residues. The CDR3 here is CASSGGLAIIGSEQYF. The CDR3 region has the DNA TGTGCCAGCAGCGGGGGTCTAGCGATAATAGGGTCCGAGCAGTACTTC.

CDR3 residues: CASSQGQGDTEAFF. The CDR3 DNA sequence: TGTGCCAGCAGCCAAGGACAGGGTGACACTGAAGCTTTCTTT. V and J are TRBV6-4 and TRBJ1-1, with TRBD1 identical over 8 bases. From germline, CDR1 is MRHNA and CDR2 SNTAGT. V shed 6 bases and J 3 bases; nucleotides not matched to a gene: 6. The CDR3 is made up of 14 amino acids.

The chain recombines TRBV9 with TRBJ2-7; 8 nucleotides match TRBD1. CDR3 size: 15 residues. Germline V gene sequence: CDR1 SGDLS, CDR2 YYNGEE. Trimming took 3 bases from V and 3 from J; bases not matched to a gene: 8. The CDR3 here is CASSAQGASHYEQYF. The DNA of the CDR3 is TGTGCCAGCAGCGCCCAGGGGGCTAGCCACTACGAGCAGTACTTC.